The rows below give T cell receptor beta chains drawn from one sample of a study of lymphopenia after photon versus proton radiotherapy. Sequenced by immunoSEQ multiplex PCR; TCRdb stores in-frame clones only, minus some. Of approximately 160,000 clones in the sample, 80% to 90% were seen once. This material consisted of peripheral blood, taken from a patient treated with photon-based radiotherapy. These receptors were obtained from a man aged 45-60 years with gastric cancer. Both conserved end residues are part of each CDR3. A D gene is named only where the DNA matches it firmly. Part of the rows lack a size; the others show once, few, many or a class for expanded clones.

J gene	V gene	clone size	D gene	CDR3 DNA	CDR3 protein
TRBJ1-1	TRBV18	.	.	TGTGCCAGCTCACCACCGAAGCAGGTTTACACTGAAGCTTTCTTT	CASSPPKQVYTEAFF
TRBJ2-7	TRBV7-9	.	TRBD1	TGTGCCAGCAGCAATACGGCCGGGACAGGGGCACGGTCGTACTTC	CASSNTAGTGARSYF
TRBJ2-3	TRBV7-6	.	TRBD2	TGTGCCAGCGCCACTAGCGGGCAGAGCACAGATACGCAGTATTTT	CASATSGQSTDTQYF
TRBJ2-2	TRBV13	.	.	TGTGCCAGCAGCTTAGTCCGAGAGGGCGGCAGTGGGGAGCTGTTTTTT	CASSLVREGGSGELFF
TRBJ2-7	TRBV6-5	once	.	TGTGCCAGCAAAAGGACCCGGGACTTCCCTAATGAGCAGTACTTC	CASKRTRDFPNEQYF
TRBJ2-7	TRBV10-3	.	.	TGTGCCACCGCAATCTCGACGAGGGACCACGAGCAGTACTTC	CATAISTRDHEQYF
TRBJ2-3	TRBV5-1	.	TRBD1	TGCGCCAGCAGCTTGGGACAGGGTGCAGATACGCAGTATTTT	CASSLGQGADTQYF
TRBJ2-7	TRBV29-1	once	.	TGCAGCGTTGAGGGGCAGGGGGAGGATTACGAGCAGTACTTC	CSVEGQGEDYEQYF
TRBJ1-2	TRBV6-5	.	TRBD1	TGTGCCAGTCTCCCGGGACAGGGGGCAAACTATGGCTACACCTTC	CASLPGQGANYGYTF
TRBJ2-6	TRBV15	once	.	TGTGCCACCAGCAGAGAGCGGGTCTCTGGGGCCAACGTCCTGACTTTC	CATSRERVSGANVLTF
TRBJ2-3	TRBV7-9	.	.	TGTGCCAGCAGCTATCTAGACCGCACAGATACGCAGTATTTT	CASSYLDRTDTQYF
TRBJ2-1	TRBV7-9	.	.	TGTGCCAGCAGCTCGAAAGGATCTCAGGACAATGAGCAGTTCTTC	CASSSKGSQDNEQFF
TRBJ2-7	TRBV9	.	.	TGTGCCAGCAGCGTAGGACACTCGAGCTCCTACGAGCAGTACTTC	CASSVGHSSSYEQYF
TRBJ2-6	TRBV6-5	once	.	TGTGCCAGCTATTACTCTGGGGCCAACGTCCTGACTTTC	CASYYSGANVLTF
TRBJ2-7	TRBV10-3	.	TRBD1	TGTGCCATCAGTGCGCGGGACAGGGGTTACGAGCAGTACTTC	CAISARDRGYEQYF
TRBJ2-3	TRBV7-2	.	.	TGTGCCAGCAGCTTAGTTCCCACAGTTACAGATACGCAGTATTTT	CASSLVPTVTDTQYF
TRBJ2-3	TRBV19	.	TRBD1	TGTGCCAGTAGGCAGGGGGCGACAGATACGCAGTATTTT	CASRQGATDTQYF
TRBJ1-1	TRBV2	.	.	TGTGCCAGCAGTGAAGAGATTGGGGCGAACACTGAAGCTTTCTTT	CASSEEIGANTEAFF
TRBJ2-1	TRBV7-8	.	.	TGTGCCAGCAGCCTAAGGGCGGGCCCCTACAATGAGCAGTTCTTC	CASSLRAGPYNEQFF
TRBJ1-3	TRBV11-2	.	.	TGTGCCAGCAGCTTAGATCGGAGAGGCACCATATATTTT	CASSLDRRGTIYF
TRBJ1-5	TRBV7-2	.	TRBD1	TGTGCCAGCAGCTTAGGGACAGGCGTCGGCAATCAGCCCCAGCATTTT	CASSLGTGVGNQPQHF
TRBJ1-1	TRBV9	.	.	TGTGCCAGCAGCGCTCTTACCGGCGTGAGGAGCACTGAAGCTTTCTTT	CASSALTGVRSTEAFF
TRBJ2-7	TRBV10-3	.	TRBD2	TGTGCCATCTCGGCGGGAGTGGTCGACGAGCAGTACTTC	CAISAGVVDEQYF
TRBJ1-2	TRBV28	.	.	TGTGCCAGCAGTCCACCTGGGTATGGCTACACCTTC	CASSPPGYGYTF
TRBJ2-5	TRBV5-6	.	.	TGTGCCAGCAGCTCTTCGGACAGCCGCACTTGGGGCCAGTACTTC	CASSSSDSRTWGQYF
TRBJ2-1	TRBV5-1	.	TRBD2	TGCGCCAGCAGCTTGGGACTCAGAGAGCGGGAGGGCCTGTATGAGCAGTTCTTC	CASSLGLREREGLYEQFF
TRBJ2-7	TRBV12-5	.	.	TGTGCTAGTGGTCGAGGCTACGAGCAGTACTTC	CASGRGYEQYF